The clone carrying this T cell receptor (beta chain) was detected once. Its antigen remains unidentified. The donors formed part of the roughly 120-subject validation cohort, distinct from the roughly 660-subject first cohort. This table comes from immunoSEQ multiplex PCR, and its TCRdb copy is limited to in-frame clones, with some not included. The sample includes 220,000 or so clones, just over 90% seen only once; the top ten take 1% to 1.2%. This sample is part of a study of cytomegalovirus exposure and HLA in healthy donors. General study findings and limits: The study labeled roughly 160 TCR beta chains cytomegalovirus-associated.

The sequencing input was PBMCs. This TCR was sampled from a woman aged 18-29 years in good health and CMV-seronegative.

CDR3 sequence reads: CASSKSGRAHGETQYF. Written as DNA, the CDR3 is TGTGCCAGCAGCAAAAGCGGGAGGGCACATGGGGAGACCCAGTACTTC. The V gene is TRBV5-4, the J gene TRBJ2-5; 10 bases agree with TRBD2. V was pared by 4 bases and J by 5 bases, with 11 bases of the junction left unmatched. The CDR3 contains 16 residues. From germline, CDR1 is SGHNT and CDR2 YYREEE (reference sequence).